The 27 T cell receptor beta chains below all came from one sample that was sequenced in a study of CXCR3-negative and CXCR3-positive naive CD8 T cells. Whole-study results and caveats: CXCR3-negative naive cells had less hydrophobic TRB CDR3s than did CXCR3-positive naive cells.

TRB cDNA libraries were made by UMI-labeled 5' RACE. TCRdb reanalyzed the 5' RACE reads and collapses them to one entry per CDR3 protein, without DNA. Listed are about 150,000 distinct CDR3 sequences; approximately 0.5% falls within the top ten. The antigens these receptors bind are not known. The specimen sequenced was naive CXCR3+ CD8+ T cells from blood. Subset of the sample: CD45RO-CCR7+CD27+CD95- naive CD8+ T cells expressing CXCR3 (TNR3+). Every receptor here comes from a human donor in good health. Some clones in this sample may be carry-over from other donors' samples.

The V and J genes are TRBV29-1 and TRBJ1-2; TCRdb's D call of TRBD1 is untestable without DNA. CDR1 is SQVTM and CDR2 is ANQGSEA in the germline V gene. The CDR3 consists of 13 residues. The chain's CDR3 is CSVEDRGRLGYTF.

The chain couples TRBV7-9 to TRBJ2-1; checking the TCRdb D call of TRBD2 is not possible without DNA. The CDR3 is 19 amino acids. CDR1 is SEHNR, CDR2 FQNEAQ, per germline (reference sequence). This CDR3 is CASSLAFAASVGLSDEQFF.

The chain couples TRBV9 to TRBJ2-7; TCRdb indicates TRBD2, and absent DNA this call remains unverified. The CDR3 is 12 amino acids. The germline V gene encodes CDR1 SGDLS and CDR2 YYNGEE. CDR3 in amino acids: CASSVGGGEQYF.

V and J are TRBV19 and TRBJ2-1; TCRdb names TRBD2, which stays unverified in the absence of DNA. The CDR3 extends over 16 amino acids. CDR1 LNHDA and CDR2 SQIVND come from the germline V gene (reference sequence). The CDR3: CASRALAGNSYNEQFF. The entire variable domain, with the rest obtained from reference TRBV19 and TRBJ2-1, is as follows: DGGITQSPKYLFRKEGQNVTLSCEQNLNHDAMYWYRQDPGQGLRLIYYSQIVNDFQKGDIAEGYSVSREKKESFPLTVTSAQKNPTAFYLCASRALAGNSYNEQFFGPGTRLTVL.

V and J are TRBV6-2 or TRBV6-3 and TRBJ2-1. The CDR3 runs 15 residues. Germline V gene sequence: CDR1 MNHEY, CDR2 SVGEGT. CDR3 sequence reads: CASSYRHLGHNEQFF.

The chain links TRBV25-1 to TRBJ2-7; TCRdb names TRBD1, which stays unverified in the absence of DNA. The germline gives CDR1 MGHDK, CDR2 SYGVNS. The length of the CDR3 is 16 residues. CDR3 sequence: CASSPPRGPSSYEQYF.

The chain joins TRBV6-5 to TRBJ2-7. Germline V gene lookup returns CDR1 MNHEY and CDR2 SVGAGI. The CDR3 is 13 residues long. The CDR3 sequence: CASSYSQTYEQYF.

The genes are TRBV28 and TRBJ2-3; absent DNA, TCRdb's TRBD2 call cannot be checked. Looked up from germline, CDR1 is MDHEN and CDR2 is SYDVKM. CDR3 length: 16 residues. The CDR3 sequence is CASRLRDYAGPDTQYF.

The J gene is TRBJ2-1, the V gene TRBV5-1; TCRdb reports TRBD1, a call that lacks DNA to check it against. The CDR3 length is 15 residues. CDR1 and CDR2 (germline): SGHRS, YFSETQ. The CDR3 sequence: CASSLSGGVINEQFF.

CDR3 sequence reads: CSVTPLGDPTDTQYF. The chain uses TRBV29-1 and TRBJ2-3; TCRdb designates TRBD1, a call that cannot be tested without DNA. Germline assignment: CDR1 SQVTM and CDR2 ANQGSEA. The CDR3 has 15 residues.

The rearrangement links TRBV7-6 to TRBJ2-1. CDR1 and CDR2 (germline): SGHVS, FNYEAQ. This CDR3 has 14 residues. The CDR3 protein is CASSSPNLYNEQFF.

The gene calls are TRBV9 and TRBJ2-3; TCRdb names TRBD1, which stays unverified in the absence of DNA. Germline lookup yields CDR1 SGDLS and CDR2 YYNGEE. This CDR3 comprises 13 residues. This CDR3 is CASSNRPPDTQYF.

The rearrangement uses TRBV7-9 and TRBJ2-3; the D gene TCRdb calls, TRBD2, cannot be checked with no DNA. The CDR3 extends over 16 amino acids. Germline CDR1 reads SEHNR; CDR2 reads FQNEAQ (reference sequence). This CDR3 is CASRARLAGSTDTQYF.

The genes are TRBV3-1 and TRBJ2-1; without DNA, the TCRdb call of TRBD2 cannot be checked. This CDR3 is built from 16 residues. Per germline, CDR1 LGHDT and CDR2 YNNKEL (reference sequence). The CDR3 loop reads CASSQDPRLAGVPGFF.

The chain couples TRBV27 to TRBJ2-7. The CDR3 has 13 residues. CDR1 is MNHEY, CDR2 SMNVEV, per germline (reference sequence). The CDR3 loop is CASSLSFLYEQYF.

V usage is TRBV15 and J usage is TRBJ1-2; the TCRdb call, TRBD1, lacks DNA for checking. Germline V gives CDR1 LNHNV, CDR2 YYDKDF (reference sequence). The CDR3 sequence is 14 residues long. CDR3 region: CATSRDRGADGYTF.

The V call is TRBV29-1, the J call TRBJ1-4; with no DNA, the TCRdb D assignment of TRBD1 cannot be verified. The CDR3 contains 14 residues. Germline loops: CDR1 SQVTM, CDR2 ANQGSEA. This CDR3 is CSVLGGTTNEKLFF.

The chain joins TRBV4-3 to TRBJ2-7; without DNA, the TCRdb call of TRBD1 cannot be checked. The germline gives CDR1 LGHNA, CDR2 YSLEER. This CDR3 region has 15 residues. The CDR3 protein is CASSPTGVGAYEQYF.

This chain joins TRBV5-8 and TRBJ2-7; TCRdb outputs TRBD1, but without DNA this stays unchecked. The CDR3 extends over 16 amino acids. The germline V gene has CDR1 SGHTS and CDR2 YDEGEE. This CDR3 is CASSLGADSEYYEQYF.

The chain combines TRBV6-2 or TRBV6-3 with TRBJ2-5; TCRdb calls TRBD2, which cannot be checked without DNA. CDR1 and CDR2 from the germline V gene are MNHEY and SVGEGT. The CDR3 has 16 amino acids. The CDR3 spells CASSQRLAGVRETQYF.

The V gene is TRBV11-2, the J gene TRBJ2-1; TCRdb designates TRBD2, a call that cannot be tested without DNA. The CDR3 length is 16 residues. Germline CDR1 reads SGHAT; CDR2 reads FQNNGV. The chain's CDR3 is CASSPGTSGSYNEQFF.

CDR3 sequence reads: CASSLSGVGDEQFF. This sequence joins TRBV28 and TRBJ2-1; TCRdb names TRBD1, which stays unverified in the absence of DNA. In germline, CDR1 is MDHEN, CDR2 SYDVKM. The CDR3 covers 14 residues.

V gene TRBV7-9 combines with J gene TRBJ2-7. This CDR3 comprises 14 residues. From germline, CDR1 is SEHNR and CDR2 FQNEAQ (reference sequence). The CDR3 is CASSLVGNAYEQYF.

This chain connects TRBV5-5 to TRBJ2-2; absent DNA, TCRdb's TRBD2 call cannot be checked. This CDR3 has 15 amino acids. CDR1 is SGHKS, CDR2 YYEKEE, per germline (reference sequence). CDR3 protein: CASSITGGFTGELFF.

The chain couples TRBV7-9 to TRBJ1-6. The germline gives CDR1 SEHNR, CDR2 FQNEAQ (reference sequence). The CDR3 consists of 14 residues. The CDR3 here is CASSLDSGNSPLHF. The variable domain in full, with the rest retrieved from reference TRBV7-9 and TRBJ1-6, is DTGVSQNPRHKITKRGQNVTFRCDPISEHNRLYWYRQTLGQGPEFLTYFQNEAQLEKSRLLSDRFSAERPKGSFSTLEIQRTEQGDSAMYLCASSLDSGNSPLHFGNGTRLTVT.

The CDR3 sequence: CASSFLGNQETQYF. V and J are TRBV28 and TRBJ2-5. The CDR3 contains 14 residues. Germline loops: CDR1 MDHEN, CDR2 SYDVKM.

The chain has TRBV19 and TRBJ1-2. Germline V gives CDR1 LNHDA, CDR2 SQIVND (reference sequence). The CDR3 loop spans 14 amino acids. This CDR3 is CASSIGRGDYGYTF. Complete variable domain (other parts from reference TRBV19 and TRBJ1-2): DGGITQSPKYLFRKEGQNVTLSCEQNLNHDAMYWYRQDPGQGLRLIYYSQIVNDFQKGDIAEGYSVSREKKESFPLTVTSAQKNPTAFYLCASSIGRGDYGYTFGSGTRLTVV.